These 5 T cell receptor beta chains were sequenced from one sample in a study of blood T cell repertoires in COVID-19. Sequencing was performed with immunoSEQ multiplex PCR; in TCRdb, only in-frame clones are kept and a portion is missing. The sample lists 200,000 to 300,000 clones, around 90% occurring once. Source material: peripheral blood. These receptors were obtained from a woman aged 40 to 49 with acute or convalescent COVID-19.

As to this clone: Germline is not matched at one junction end, which may reflect a read error. This sample also contains other DNA sequences that code for the same CDR3. The rearrangement uses TRBV7-2 and TRBJ2-2; tentatively, D is TRBD2 (6 bases). The CDR3 covers 16 residues. Germline V gives CDR1 SGHTA, CDR2 FQGNSA. The CDR3 here is CASSLGGLAWTGELFF. CDR3 sequence (DNA): TGTGCCAGCAGCTTAGGAGGTCTAGCGTGGACCGGGGAGCTATTTTTT.

The rearrangement uses TRBV21-1 and TRBJ1-2; whether TRBD1, the table's D call, matches the DNA was not checked. TRBV21-1 is classified as a pseudogene. The CDR3 runs to 16 residues. CDR3: CASSHRDRGRSYGYTF. Written as DNA, the CDR3 is TGTGCCAGCAGTCACCGGGACAGGGGGCGAAGCTATGGCTACACCTTC.

In this sample, this clone turned up a few times. CDR3 nucleotides: TGTGCCAGCAGGGGTCGTTCTAAACAGGAGAACACTGAAGCTTTCTTT. This codes for CASRGRSKQENTEAFF. The chain recombines TRBV21-1 with TRBJ1-1; TRBD1 is taken as the D call from the table, unchecked against the DNA. TRBV21-1 is a pseudogene. The CDR3 extends over 16 amino acids.

V is TRBV7-9 and J is TRBJ1-5; weak D call: TRBD1 (6 bases). Per the germline V gene, CDR1 is SEHNR and CDR2 is FQNEAQ (reference sequence). V shed 3 bases and J shed 6 bases, with 12 bases lying between them. This CDR3 comprises 14 residues. CDR3 loop: CASSFTGLGQPQHF. DNA of the CDR3: TGTGCCAGCAGCTTTACAGGGCTCGGTCAGCCCCAGCATTTT.

The gene calls are TRBV5-6 and TRBJ1-4, with 8 positions matching TRBD1. The ends lost 2 bases at V and 8 bases at J; junction bases unmatched: 11. The CDR3 loop spans 16 amino acids. Germline V gene sequence: CDR1 SGHDT, CDR2 YYEEEE. CDR3 in amino acids: CASSFFDRGPGEKLFF. DNA for the CDR3: TGTGCCAGCAGCTTCTTTGACAGGGGACCAGGCGAAAAACTGTTTTTT.